This T cell receptor (gamma chain) was sequenced in a study of Vδ1+ human thymocytes. Broader study findings: Highly polyclonal TRG and TRD repertoires with Gaussian CDR3 length distributions appeared in thymus.

This clone was found a few times. Its cognate antigen is unknown. Extracted RNA was reverse transcribed into cDNA. The CDR3 regions were amplified by multiplex PCR from V-gene primers to a constant-region primer. TCRdb re-processed the multiplex PCR reads via CATT. The sample records over 25,000 gamma-chain clones, 20% to 25% being singletons. The CDR3 sequence is 14 residues long. V shed 5 bases and J 2 bases; nucleotides not matched to a gene: 9. The germline V gene has CDR1 GITISATS and CDR2 ISYDGTV (reference sequence). The chain has TRGV9 and TRGJ1 or TRGJ2. Sequenced material: Vdelta1+ gamma-delta thymocytes from the thymus. As to subset: FACS-sorted CD3+ TCRalphabeta- TCRVdelta1+ TCRVdelta2- thymocytes. The source is a boy under two years old who had congenital heart surgery. CDR3 in DNA: TGTGCCTTGTGGGGGCTAACTGATTATTATAAGAAACTCTTT. It codes for CALWGLTDYYKKLF.